This T cell receptor beta chain was recorded in a study of TIL therapy for anti-PD-1-resistant metastatic lung cancer. Study information: Patients then received nivolumab; progressors got lymphodepletion, TIL and IL-2. Tumors carried a median roughly 1.5 non-synonymous mutations per megabase.

Described time point: pre-treatment sample, taken before nivolumab and TIL therapy. Patients were adults with stage 4 NSCLC. Trimming pared 5 bases from V and 0 bases from J, leaving 9 bases between. The CDR3 has 14 amino acids. Germline lookup yields CDR1 SGHTS and CDR2 YDEGEE. Comments on this clone: Antigen specificity is unknown.

Findings and limits, study-wide: Patients were highly selected, enriched for treatment-naive, never-smoker and oncogene-addicted cases.

Sequencing used immunoSEQ v3. Only in-frame clones appear in the TCRdb table, and some are missing; sequencing was by immunoSEQ multiplex PCR. The table shows about 17,000 clones, with over 75% occurring only once. This TCR came from a person between 25 and 80 years old with non-small cell lung cancer. The V and J genes are TRBV5-8 and TRBJ2-4; no clear D gene. Sequencing was performed on blood, taken at baseline. DNA for the CDR3: TGTGCCAGCAGTAGACAACTAGCCAAAAACATTCAGTACTTC. Translated: CASSRQLAKNIQYF.